Listed below are T cell receptor beta chains from one sample, sequenced in a study of Graves' ophthalmopathy and Graves' hyperthyroidism. TCRdb ran MiXCR on the multiplex PCR reads and lists one entry per CDR3 protein. The sample includes approximately 700,000 distinct CDR3 sequences, roughly 40% of them seen just once. The sample was peripheral blood. The receptors here all came from an adult man with Graves' ophthalmopathy. The CDR3 runs from the conserved cysteine through the conserved F or W. D genes are given only for firm matches. Clone size is not always given. Where it is, it says once, few, many or a class for expanded clones.

clone_size: -; d_call: TRBD1; j_call: TRBJ1-5; v_call: TRBV24-1; cdr3_aa: CATASGTGDQPQHF; cdr3_nt: TGTGCCACCGCCTCAGGGACAGGGGATCAGCCCCAGCATTTT
clone_size: -; d_call: -; j_call: TRBJ2-6; v_call: TRBV20-1; cdr3_aa: CSARPGQRNTEAF; cdr3_nt: TGCAGTGCTAGACCGGGACAAAGGAACACTGAAGCTTTC
clone_size: few; d_call: -; j_call: TRBJ1-4; v_call: TRBV7-9; cdr3_aa: CASSSTKRDGATNEKLFF; cdr3_nt: TGTGCCAGCAGCTCAACGAAAAGGGACGGAGCAACTAATGAAAAACTGTTTTTT
clone_size: many; d_call: TRBD1; j_call: TRBJ2-5; v_call: TRBV10-3; cdr3_aa: CATRTGPSQETQYF; cdr3_nt: TGTGCCACCCGGACAGGGCCGAGCCAAGAGACCCAGTACTTC
clone_size: few; d_call: -; j_call: TRBJ2-6; v_call: TRBV5-8; cdr3_aa: CASSLNAGTGANVLTF; cdr3_nt: TGTGCCAGCAGCTTGAATGCGGGGACTGGGGCCAACGTCCTGACTTTC
clone_size: few; d_call: -; j_call: TRBJ2-7; v_call: TRBV7-9; cdr3_aa: CASSLGGLNEQYF; cdr3_nt: TGTGCCAGCAGCTTGGGGGGACTCAACGAGCAGTACTTC
clone_size: -; d_call: TRBD1; j_call: TRBJ1-2; v_call: TRBV25-1; cdr3_aa: CASLGQGDGYTF; cdr3_nt: TGTGCCAGCTTAGGACAGGGGGATGGCTACACCTTC
clone_size: -; d_call: -; j_call: TRBJ1-1; v_call: TRBV7-9; cdr3_aa: CASSSRHTEAFF; cdr3_nt: TGTGCCAGCAGCTCTAGGCACACTGAAGCTTTCTTT
clone_size: -; d_call: -; j_call: TRBJ2-2; v_call: TRBV25-1; cdr3_aa: CASSIFAGFGPGELFF; cdr3_nt: TGTGCCAGTAGTATATTCGCAGGGTTCGGTCCCGGGGAGCTGTTTTTT
clone_size: -; d_call: TRBD1; j_call: TRBJ2-7; v_call: TRBV5-1; cdr3_aa: CASSFGQGNYEQYF; cdr3_nt: TGCGCCAGCAGCTTCGGACAGGGTAACTACGAGCAGTACTTC
clone_size: few; d_call: -; j_call: TRBJ1-1; v_call: TRBV12-3/TRBV12-4; cdr3_aa: CASSPKNVDTEAFF; cdr3_nt: TGTGCCAGCAGCCCCAAAAACGTGGACACTGAAGCTTTCTTT
clone_size: few; d_call: -; j_call: TRBJ2-2; v_call: TRBV20-1; cdr3_aa: CSARVQSRSGAGELFF; cdr3_nt: TGCAGTGCTAGAGTGCAAAGTAGGAGCGGAGCCGGGGAGCTGTTTTTT
clone_size: -; d_call: -; j_call: TRBJ2-3; v_call: TRBV7-9; cdr3_aa: CASSSKVVGRDTQYF; cdr3_nt: TGTGCCAGCAGCTCAAAGGTAGTGGGCCGCGATACGCAGTATTTT
clone_size: many; d_call: TRBD1; j_call: TRBJ1-5; v_call: TRBV29-1; cdr3_aa: CSVGGQGINQPQHF; cdr3_nt: TGCAGCGTGGGGGGACAGGGCATCAATCAGCCCCAGCATTTT
clone_size: few; d_call: -; j_call: TRBJ2-2; v_call: TRBV15; cdr3_aa: CATSTHQGGPGELFF; cdr3_nt: TGTGCCACCAGCACGCACCAGGGGGGCCCCGGGGAGCTGTTTTTT